Described below is a single T cell receptor beta chain sequence and its context. No antigen is known for it. TCRdb's table, derived via immunoSEQ multiplex PCR, lists solely in-frame clones and lacks some. This sample has tens of thousands of clones, with roughly 89% found just once. These data originate in a study of a mutant IDH1 vaccine in newly diagnosed glioma. Study background: Vaccines were first given 4-6 weeks after radiotherapy alone, or with temozolomide cycles. It was radiotherapy, temozolomide, or both that patients received previously, with most receiving both. Study results and limitations: Pseudoprogression seemingly bore no relation to changes in top peripheral T cell clonotypes.

V lost 5 bases and J lost 3, with 35 bases in between. This CDR3 is 22 amino acids long. Germline V gene sequence: CDR1 MNHEY, CDR2 SMNVEV (reference sequence). The time point: week 47, end of study. Mutant IDH1 20-mer peptide, at 300 ug, made up each vaccine dose, with topical imiquimod. The rearrangement links TRBV27 to TRBJ2-1; perhaps TRBD2 as D (6 bases). The sequence was collected from a man in his forties with glioma. This specimen consisted of PBMCs, obtained from a glioma patient whose treatment included an IDH1 peptide vaccine. The CDR3 loop is CASSVLRQPGLSYQPIYNEQFF. For the CDR3, the DNA is TGTGCCAGCAGTGTACTTCGGCAGCCGGGACTTTCCTACCAACCTATCTACAATGAGCAGTTCTTC.